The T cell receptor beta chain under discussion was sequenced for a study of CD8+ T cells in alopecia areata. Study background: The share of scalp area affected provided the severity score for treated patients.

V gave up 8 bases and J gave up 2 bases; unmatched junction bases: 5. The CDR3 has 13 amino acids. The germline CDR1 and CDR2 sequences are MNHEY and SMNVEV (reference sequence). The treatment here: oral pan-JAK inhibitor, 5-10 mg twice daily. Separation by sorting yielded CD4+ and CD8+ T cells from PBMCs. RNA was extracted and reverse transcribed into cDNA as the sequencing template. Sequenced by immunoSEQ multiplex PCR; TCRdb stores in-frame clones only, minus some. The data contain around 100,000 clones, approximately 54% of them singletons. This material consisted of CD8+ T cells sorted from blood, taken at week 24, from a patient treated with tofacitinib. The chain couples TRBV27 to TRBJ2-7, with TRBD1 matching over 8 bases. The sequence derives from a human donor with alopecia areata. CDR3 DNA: TGTGCCAGCGGAACAGGGGGACCCTACGAGCAGTACTTC. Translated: CASGTGGPYEQYF.